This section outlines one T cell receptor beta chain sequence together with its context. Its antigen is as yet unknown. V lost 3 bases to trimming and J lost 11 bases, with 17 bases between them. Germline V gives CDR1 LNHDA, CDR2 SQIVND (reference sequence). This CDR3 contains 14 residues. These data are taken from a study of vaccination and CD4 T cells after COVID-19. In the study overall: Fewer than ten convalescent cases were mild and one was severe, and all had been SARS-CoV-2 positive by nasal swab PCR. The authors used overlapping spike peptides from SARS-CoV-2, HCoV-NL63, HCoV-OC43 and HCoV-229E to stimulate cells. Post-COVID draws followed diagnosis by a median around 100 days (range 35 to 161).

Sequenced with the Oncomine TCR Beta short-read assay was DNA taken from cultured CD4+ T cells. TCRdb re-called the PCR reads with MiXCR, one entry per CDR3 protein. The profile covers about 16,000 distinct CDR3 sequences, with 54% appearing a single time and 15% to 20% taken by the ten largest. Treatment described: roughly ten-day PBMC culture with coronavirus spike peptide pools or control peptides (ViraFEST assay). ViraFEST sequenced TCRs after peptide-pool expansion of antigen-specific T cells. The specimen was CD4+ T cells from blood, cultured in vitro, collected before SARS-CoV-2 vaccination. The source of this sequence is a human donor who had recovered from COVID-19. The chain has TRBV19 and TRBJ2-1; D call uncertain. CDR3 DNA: TGTGCCAGTAGTATTGGTGGGGATTTAGCTCAGCAGTTCTTC. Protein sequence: CASSIGGDLAQQFF.